Shown below are 10 T cell receptor beta chains from a single sample sequenced in a study of blood T cells in healthy people across ages. Through a sample-barcoded 5' primer and a J-beta primer mix, a second PCR was run for roughly 6 to 11 cycles. TCRdb itself ran the 5' RACE reads through MiXCR, one entry per CDR3 protein. Among roughly 500,000 distinct CDR3 sequences listed, approximately 27% were seen once. Sequencing was performed on blood. The receptors originated from a woman in her 70s in good health.

The chain carries TRBV7-3 and TRBJ1-1, with D possibly TRBD1 on 6 matching bases. Between the trimmed V and J ends, which lost 5 bases and 6 bases, there was a span of 13 bases. Germline CDR1 and CDR2: SGHTA and FQGTGA. The CDR3 runs to 13 residues. The CDR3 region is CASSPLGAAEAFF. The CDR3 DNA follows: TGTGCCAGCAGCCCTCTGGGGGCAGCTGAAGCTTTCTTT.

The chain combines TRBV20-1 with TRBJ1-6; 8 bases match TRBD1. The length of the CDR3 is 14 residues. Germline V gene data show CDR1 as DFQATT and CDR2 as SNEGSKA (reference sequence). The J segment lost 9 bases and the V segment lost 3 bases, leaving 7 bases of the junction unmatched. The chain's CDR3 is CSARARTGLSPLHF. The DNA for the CDR3 is TGCAGTGCTAGGGCCCGGACAGGGCTTTCACCCCTCCACTTT.

The sample holds a few counts of this clonotype. This chain uses TRBV11-2 with TRBJ1-1, with D uncertain. Trimming removed 6 bases from V and 0 bases from J, with 8 bases in between. The germline V gene has CDR1 SGHAT and CDR2 FQNNGV. CDR3 size: 13 residues. In DNA form, the CDR3 reads TGTGCCAGCAGGGGCAACATGAACACTGAAGCTTTCTTT. It yields the protein CASRGNMNTEAFF.

The rearrangement uses TRBV2 and TRBJ1-6; D is unresolved. CDR1 is SNHLY and CDR2 is FYNNEI in the germline V gene. The length of the CDR3 is 13 residues. Trimming shortened V by 7 bases and J by 11 bases, and 15 bases separated the two germline ends. Here the CDR3 DNA reads TGTGCCAGCACAAGCTCCTTTGGAGCACCCCTCCACTTT. It specifies CASTSSFGAPLHF.

The table lists this clonotype with a few counts. The J gene is TRBJ1-4, the V gene TRBV9, with 10 nucleotides matching TRBD1. V trimming: 0 bases; J trimming: 5 bases; junction bases outside the gene matches: 13. Germline V CDR1 and CDR2: SGDLS, YYNGEE. CDR3 length: 19 amino acids. The CDR3 coding sequence is TGTGCCAGCAGCGTAGGCTTCGTCGGGACAGGGGTGACGAATGAAAAACTGTTTTTT. Amino acid sequence: CASSVGFVGTGVTNEKLFF.

The rearrangement joins TRBV5-1 to TRBJ1-1; D is ambiguous. V was cut by 6 bases and J by 1 base, with 19 bases left in between. CDR1 and CDR2 (germline): SGHRS, YFSETQ. The CDR3 covers 16 residues. CDR3 protein: CASTSREGTGNTEAFF. In DNA form, the CDR3 reads TGCGCCAGCACATCCCGAGAAGGTACTGGGAACACTGAAGCTTTCTTT.

Only a few counts were recorded for this clonotype. The chain recombines TRBV5-5 with TRBJ2-3, with D uncertain. Germline values: CDR1 SGHKS, CDR2 YYEKEE (reference sequence). CDR3 length: 14 amino acids. V lost 0 bases, J lost 6 bases, and 11 bases lay in between. The CDR3 region has the DNA TGTGCCAGCAGCTTGGGTCCAGCAGCGGATACGCAGTATTTT. Encoded protein: CASSLGPAADTQYF.

The chain has TRBV7-2 and TRBJ2-5; the D is unclear. Germline V lookup: CDR1 SGHTA, CDR2 FQGNSA. This CDR3 has 15 amino acids. Trimming removed 2 bases from V and 5 bases from J, with 15 bases in between. CDR3 loop: CASSLTITGGETQYF. CDR3 nucleotides: TGTGCCAGCAGCTTAACTATAACGGGTGGGGAGACCCAGTACTTC.

This clonotype was seen a few times. This chain joins TRBV6-2 or TRBV6-3 and TRBJ2-5; D perhaps matches TRBD2 (7 bases). This CDR3 has 14 residues. Germline CDR1 reads MNHEY; CDR2 reads SVGEGT. V was shortened by 6 bases and J by 4 bases, with 15 bases between the two germline ends. The CDR3 DNA sequence: TGTGCCAGCAGGAGAGGGGGGGCAGGAGAGACCCAGTACTTC. This sequence encodes CASRRGGAGETQYF.

This clonotype was counted between two and nine times. This chain connects TRBV28 to TRBJ2-4, with D perhaps TRBD1 (6 bases). The germline V gene has CDR1 MDHEN and CDR2 SYDVKM. V dropped 6 bases and J dropped 3 bases, with 12 bases sitting between them. The CDR3 has 14 residues. Here the CDR3 DNA reads TGTGCCAGCAGGACAGGAGGAAGCAAAAACATTCAGTACTTC. It codes for CASRTGGSKNIQYF. Full variable domain (remainder filled in from reference TRBV28 and TRBJ2-4): DVKVTQSSRYLVKRTGEKVFLECVQDMDHENMFWYRQDPGLGLRLIYFSYDVKMKEKGDIPEGYSVSREKKERFSLILESASTNQTSMYLCASRTGGSKNIQYFGAGTRLSVL.